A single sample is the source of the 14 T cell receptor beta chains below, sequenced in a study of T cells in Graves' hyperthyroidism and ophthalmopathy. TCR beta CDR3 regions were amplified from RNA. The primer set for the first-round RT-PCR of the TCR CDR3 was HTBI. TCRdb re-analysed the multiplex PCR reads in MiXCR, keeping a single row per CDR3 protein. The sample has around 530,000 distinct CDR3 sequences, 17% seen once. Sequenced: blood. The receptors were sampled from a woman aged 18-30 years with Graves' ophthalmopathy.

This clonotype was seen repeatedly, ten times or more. In DNA, the CDR3 is TGTGCCAGCAGTACCCTCGGGGGGGCGAGCACAGATACGCAGTATTTT. It is translated as CASSTLGGASTDTQYF. The chain carries TRBV6-1 and TRBJ2-3; 8 nucleotides line up with TRBD2. The CDR3 loop spans 16 amino acids. Germline lookup yields CDR1 MNHNS and CDR2 SASEGT. V dropped 5 bases and J dropped 0; count of bases not matched to a gene: 7.

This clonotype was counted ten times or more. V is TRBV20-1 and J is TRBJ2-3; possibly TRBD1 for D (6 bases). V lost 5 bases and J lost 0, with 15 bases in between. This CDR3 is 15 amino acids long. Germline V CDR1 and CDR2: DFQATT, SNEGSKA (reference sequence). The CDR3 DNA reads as TGCAGTGCTGGATGGACAGAAATTAGCACAGATACGCAGTATTTT. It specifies CSAGWTEISTDTQYF.

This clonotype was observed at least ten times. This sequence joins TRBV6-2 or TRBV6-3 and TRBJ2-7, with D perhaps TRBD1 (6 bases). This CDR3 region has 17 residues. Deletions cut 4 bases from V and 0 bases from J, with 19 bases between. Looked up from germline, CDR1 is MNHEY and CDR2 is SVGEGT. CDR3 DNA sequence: TGTGCCAGCAGTTTCCAACCGCTGAGACAGGTCTCCTACGAGCAGTACTTC. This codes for CASSFQPLRQVSYEQYF.

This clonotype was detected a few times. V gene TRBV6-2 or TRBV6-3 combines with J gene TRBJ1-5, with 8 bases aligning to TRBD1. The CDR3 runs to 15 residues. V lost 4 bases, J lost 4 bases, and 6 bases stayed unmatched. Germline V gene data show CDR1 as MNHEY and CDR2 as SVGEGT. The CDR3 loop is CASSSGQVWNQPQHF. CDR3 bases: TGTGCCAGCAGTTCGGGACAGGTTTGGAATCAGCCCCAGCATTTT.

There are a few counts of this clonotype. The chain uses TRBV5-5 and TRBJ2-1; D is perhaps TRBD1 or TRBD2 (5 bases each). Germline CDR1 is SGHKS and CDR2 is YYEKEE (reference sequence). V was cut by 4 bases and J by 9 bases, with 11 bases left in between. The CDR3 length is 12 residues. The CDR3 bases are TGTGCCAGCAGCCTAGGGGAGAGTGAGCAGTTCTTC. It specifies CASSLGESEQFF.

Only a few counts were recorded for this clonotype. The DNA for the CDR3 is TGTGCCAGCAGCTCGGTCTTCGACGGGGAGCTGTTTTTT. Residues: CASSSVFDGELFF. This chain uses TRBV7-3 with TRBJ2-2, with D uncertain. Germline CDR1 reads SGHTA; CDR2 reads FQGTGA. Trimming took off 4 bases at V and 7 bases at J, with 10 bases between the two ends. This CDR3 spans 13 amino acids.

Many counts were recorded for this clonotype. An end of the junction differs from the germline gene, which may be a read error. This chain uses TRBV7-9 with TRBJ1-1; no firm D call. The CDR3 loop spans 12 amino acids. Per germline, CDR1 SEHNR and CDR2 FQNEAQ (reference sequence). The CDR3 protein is CASSLSGTEAFF. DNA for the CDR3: TGCGCCAGCAGCTTGAGTGGCACTGAAGCTTTCTTT.

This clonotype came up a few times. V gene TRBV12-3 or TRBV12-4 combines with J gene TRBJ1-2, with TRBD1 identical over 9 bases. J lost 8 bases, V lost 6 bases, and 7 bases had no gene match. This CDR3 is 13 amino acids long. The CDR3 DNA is TGTGCCAGCAGAAAAACAGGGGGCCTCGGCTACACCTTC. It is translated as CASRKTGGLGYTF.

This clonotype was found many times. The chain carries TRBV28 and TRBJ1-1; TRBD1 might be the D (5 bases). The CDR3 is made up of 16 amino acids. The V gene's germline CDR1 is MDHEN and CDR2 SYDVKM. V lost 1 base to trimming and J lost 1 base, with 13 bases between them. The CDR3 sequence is CASSLSAGRGNTEAFF. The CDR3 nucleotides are TGTGCCAGCAGTTTATCCGCAGGGCGGGGGAACACTGAAGCTTTCTTT. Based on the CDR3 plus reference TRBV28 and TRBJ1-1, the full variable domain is DVKVTQSSRYLVKRTGEKVFLECVQDMDHENMFWYRQDPGLGLRLIYFSYDVKMKEKGDIPEGYSVSREKKERFSLILESASTNQTSMYLCASSLSAGRGNTEAFFGQGTRLTVV.

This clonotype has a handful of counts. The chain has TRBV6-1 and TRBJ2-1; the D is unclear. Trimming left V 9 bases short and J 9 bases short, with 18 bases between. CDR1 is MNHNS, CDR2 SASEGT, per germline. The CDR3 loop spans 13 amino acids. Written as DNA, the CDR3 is TGTGCCAGTGCGACAAGCAATTTGCCTGAGCAGTTCTTC. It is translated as CASATSNLPEQFF.

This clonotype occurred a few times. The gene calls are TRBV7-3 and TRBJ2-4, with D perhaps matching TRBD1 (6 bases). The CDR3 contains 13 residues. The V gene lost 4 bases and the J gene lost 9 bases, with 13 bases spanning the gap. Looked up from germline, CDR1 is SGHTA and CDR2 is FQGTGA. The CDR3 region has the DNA TGTGCCAGCAGCTCCCACAGGGATGGCATTCAGTACTTC. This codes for CASSSHRDGIQYF.

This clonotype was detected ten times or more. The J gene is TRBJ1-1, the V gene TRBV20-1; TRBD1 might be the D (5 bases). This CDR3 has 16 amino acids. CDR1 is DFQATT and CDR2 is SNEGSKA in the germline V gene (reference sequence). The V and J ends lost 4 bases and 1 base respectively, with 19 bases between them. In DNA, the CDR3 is TGCAGTGCTACGGGACCTGGGACTCACAAGAACACTGAAGCTTTCTTT. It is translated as CSATGPGTHKNTEAFF.

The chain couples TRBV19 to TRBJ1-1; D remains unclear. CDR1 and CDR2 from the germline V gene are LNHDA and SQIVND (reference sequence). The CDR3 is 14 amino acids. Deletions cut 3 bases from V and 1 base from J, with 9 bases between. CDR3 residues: CASSISGKNTEAFF. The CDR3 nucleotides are TGTGCCAGTAGTATCTCGGGGAAGAACACTGAAGCTTTCTTT.

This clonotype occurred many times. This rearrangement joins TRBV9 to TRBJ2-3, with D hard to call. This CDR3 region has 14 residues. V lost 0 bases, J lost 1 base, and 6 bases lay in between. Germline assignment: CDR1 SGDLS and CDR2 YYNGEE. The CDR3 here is CASSVAPGTDTQYF. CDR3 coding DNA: TGTGCCAGCAGCGTAGCCCCGGGCACAGATACGCAGTATTTT.